The T cell receptor (beta chain) under discussion was sequenced for a study of shared clonotypes between healthy human individuals. General study points: Clonotypes shared by all four sorted-subset donors had higher generation probabilities than non-shared clonotypes.

CDR1 is MNHEY and CDR2 is SVGAGI in the germline V gene. CDR3 size: 13 residues. V lost 7 bases to trimming and J lost 4 bases, with 11 bases between them. Genomic DNA of every subset was divided equally among multiple immunoSEQ plates. The method was immunoSEQ multiplex PCR; TCRdb's version includes in-frame clones alone and lacks a portion of them. The table lists more than 850,000 clones, 70% to 80% of them singletons. Points on this clone: Its antigen remains unidentified.

The V and J genes are TRBV6-5 and TRBJ2-1; unclear D gene. This receptor was taken from a young man in good health. Some clones in this sample may be carry-over from other donors' samples. The sequenced sample was memory CD4+ T cells from PBMCs. This sample's subset: CD45RA-negative fraction. The CDR3 DNA reads as TGTGCCAGCACCACGGACGGGTACAATGAGCAGTTCTTC. This encodes CASTTDGYNEQFF.